This T cell receptor (beta chain) was documented in a study of healthy donors' naive CD4 and CD8 T cells. CDR1 SGHAT and CDR2 FQNNGV come from the germline V gene. The ends were cut back, 5 bases at V and 1 base at J, with 11 bases in the middle. The CDR3 runs 14 residues. Starting from roughly 0.45 ug of total RNA, TCR libraries were made with linear amplification. TCRdb re-analysed the reads in MiXCR, keeping a single row per CDR3 protein. The table shows 180,000 or so distinct CDR3 sequences, with about four fifths occurring only once. Of note for this clonotype: Its antigen is not identified.

The study, taken as a whole, reports: Negatively charged CDR3s marked CD8+ lineage; positively charged CDR3s marked CD4+ lineage.

This receptor was obtained from a pool of human donors in good health; the sample pools cells from several healthy donors. The V gene is TRBV11-2, the J gene TRBJ1-1; D is unresolved. The sample comprised naive CD4+ and CD8+ T cells sorted from blood, pooled from several donors. CDR3 nucleotide sequence: TGTGCCAGCAGCCCACTTGGGGAGAACACTGAAGCTTTCTTT. Its protein is CASSPLGENTEAFF.